This record looks at one T cell receptor beta chain sequence and its context. What it recognizes is unknown. This sample is drawn from a study of cytomegalovirus exposure and HLA in healthy donors. On the study more broadly: Caucasian-associated ancestry cluster membership applied to just over 80% of about 370 genotyped donors. Study outcomes and limitations: It was reported that TCR beta sequences correctly inferred the HLA-A and HLA-B alleles for most subjects. Within an earlier analysis, most TCR beta V segments proved productive either about 87% or about 30% of the time. When a later analysis compared HLA-associated TCR beta chains with equally common others, the HLA-associated chains turned out to be more clonally expanded and to have lower generation probabilities.

Both 60 Vbeta primers and 13 Jbeta primers went into the PCR. The data were produced by immunoSEQ multiplex PCR, yet TCRdb's version contains in-frame clones alone and is incomplete. The table has some 250,000 clones, 82% seen once. V was pared by 3 bases and J by 5 bases, with 11 bases between. CDR3 size: 14 residues. Germline-derived CDR1 and CDR2 are LNHDA and SQIVND (reference sequence). Specimen: PBMCs. V and J are TRBV19 and TRBJ2-1, with a possible D match to TRBD2 (7 bases). This receptor was taken from a woman aged 40 to 50 in good health and CMV-seropositive. CDR3 nucleotides: TGTGCCAGTAGTATTGAGGGGGGGAACAATGAGCAGTTCTTC. Encoded protein: CASSIEGGNNEQFF.